This T cell receptor beta chain stems from a study of response to subunit inactivated influenza vaccine. General study points: Each seasonal influenza vaccination, the authors suggested, recruits few new T cells.

TCRdb reprocessed the RT-PCR reads via MiXCR and lists one record per CDR3 protein. The table shows more than 250,000 distinct CDR3 sequences, with just over 20% occurring only once. The table lists this clonotype with a few counts. What it recognizes is unknown. The junction departs from the called germline gene at one end, perhaps through a read error. Germline CDR1 reads DFQATT; CDR2 reads SNEGSKA (reference sequence). This CDR3 spans 16 amino acids. Sample: PBMCs from blood, taken 21 months after vaccination. V usage is TRBV20-1 and J usage is TRBJ2-5; the D gene could be TRBD1 or TRBD2 (5 bases each). This sequence originates from a man between 45 and 75 years old who received an inactivated influenza vaccine. CDR3 coding DNA: TGCAGCGGAAAGATCCCGGGACGGACAATAAGAGAGGCCCAGTACTTC. This sequence encodes CSGKIPGRTIREAQYF.